This T cell receptor (beta chain) was recorded in a study of blood T cell repertoires in COVID-19. Background on the study: Both acute and convalescent COVID-19 samples were obtained from the United States, Italy and Spain.

Germline CDR1 SGHTA, CDR2 FQGNSA. The CDR3 is made up of 14 amino acids. V trimming: 6 bases; J trimming: 5 bases; junction bases outside the gene matches: 8. TCRdb keeps only in-frame clones here, not all; method: immunoSEQ multiplex PCR. The table shows about 120,000 clones, with about 80% occurring only once. The TCR originated in a man between 60 and 75 years old with active or convalescent COVID-19. The chain couples TRBV7-2 to TRBJ1-1; 8 bases match TRBD1. The material sequenced was peripheral blood. The CDR3 nucleotides are TGTGCCAGCAGTTCAACAGGGGGACGAACTGAAGCTTTCTTT. It translates to CASSSTGGRTEAFF.